This T cell receptor beta chain emerged from a study of cytomegalovirus exposure and HLA in healthy donors. About the study: Findings of an earlier analysis included roughly 120 million unique TCR beta sequences from 170 million or so T cells. Under 85% of roughly 400 genotyped donors fell in the Caucasian-associated ancestry cluster. Study-wide results and caveats: Cytomegalovirus association was listed for 164 TCR beta chains. Earlier analysis looked at TCR beta V segments, and most were productive about 87% or about 30% of the time.

To note about this clone: The antigen is undetermined.

The germline gives CDR1 SGHTA, CDR2 FQGTGA. The CDR3 is made up of 16 amino acids. V shed 4 bases, J shed 1 base, and the junction held 6 bases outside the gene matches. 13 Jbeta primers and 60 Vbeta primers were used for the PCR. Measured with immunoSEQ multiplex PCR; TCRdb has only the in-frame clones, and not every one. The sample shows approximately 210,000 clones, about 80% of them seen only once. This chain links TRBV7-3 with TRBJ2-3, with 9 positions matching TRBD2. This TCR derives from a man aged 35 to 55 in good health and CMV-seropositive. Source material: PBMCs. CDR3 loop: CASSSPSGIGTDTQYF. DNA of the CDR3: TGTGCCAGCAGCTCCCCTAGCGGGATAGGCACAGATACGCAGTATTTT.